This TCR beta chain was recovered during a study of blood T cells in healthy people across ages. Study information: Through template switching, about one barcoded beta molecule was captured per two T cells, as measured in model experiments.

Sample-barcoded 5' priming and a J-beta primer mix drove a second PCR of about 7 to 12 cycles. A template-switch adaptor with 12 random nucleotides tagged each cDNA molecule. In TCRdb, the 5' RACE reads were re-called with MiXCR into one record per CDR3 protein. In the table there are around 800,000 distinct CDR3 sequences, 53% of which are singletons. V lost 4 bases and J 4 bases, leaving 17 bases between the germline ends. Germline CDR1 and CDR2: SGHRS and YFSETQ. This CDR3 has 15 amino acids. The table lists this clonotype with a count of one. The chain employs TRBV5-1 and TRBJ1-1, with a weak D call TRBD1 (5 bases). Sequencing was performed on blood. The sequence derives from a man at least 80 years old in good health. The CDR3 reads CASSENTAQATEAFF. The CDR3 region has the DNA TGCGCCAGCAGCGAAAACACGGCACAGGCCACTGAAGCTTTCTTT.